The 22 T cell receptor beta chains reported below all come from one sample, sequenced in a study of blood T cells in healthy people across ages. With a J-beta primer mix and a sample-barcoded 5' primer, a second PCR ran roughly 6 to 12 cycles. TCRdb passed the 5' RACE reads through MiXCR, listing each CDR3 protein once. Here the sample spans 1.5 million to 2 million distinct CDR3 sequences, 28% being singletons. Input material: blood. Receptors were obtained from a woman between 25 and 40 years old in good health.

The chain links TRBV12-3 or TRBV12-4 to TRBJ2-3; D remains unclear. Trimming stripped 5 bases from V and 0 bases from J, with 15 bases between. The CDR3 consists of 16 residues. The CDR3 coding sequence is TGTGCCAGCAGTGCGAGAGACGGCTCCAGCACAGATACGCAGTATTTT. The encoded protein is CASSARDGSSTDTQYF.

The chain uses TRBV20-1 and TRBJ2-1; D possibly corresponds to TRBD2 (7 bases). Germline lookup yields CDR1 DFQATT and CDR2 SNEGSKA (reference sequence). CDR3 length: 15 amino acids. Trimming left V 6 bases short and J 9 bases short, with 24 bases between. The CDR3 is CSARHGGRGSPEQFF. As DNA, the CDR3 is TGCAGTGCAAGACATGGGGGGCGGGGGAGCCCTGAGCAGTTCTTC.

The chain's CDR3 is CASSPQLRPAGEQYF. CDR3 DNA sequence: TGTGCCAGCTCTCCCCAGTTGCGACCGGCTGGGGAGCAGTACTTC. The V gene is TRBV18, the J gene TRBJ2-7; D is unclear. The V gene lost 6 bases and the J gene lost 7 bases, with 22 bases spanning the gap. From germline, CDR1 is KGHSH and CDR2 LQKENI. The CDR3 covers 15 residues.

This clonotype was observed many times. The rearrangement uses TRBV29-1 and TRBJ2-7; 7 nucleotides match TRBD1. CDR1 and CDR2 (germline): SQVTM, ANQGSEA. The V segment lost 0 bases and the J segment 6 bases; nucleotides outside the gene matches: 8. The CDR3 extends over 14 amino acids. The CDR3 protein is CSVEDRHRDSEQYF. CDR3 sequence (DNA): TGCAGCGTTGAAGATCGCCACCGGGACAGCGAGCAGTACTTC.

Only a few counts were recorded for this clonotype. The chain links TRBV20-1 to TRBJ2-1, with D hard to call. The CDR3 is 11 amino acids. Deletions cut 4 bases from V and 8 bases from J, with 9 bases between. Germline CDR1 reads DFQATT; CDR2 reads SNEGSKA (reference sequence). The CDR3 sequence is CSAMVVYEQFF. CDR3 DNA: TGCAGTGCTATGGTAGTTTATGAGCAGTTCTTC.

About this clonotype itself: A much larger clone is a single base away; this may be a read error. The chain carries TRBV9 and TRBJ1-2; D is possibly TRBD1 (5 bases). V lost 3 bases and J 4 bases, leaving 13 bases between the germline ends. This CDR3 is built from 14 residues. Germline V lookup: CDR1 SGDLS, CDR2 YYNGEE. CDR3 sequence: CASSERRGPYGYTF. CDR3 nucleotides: TGTGCCAGCAGCGAGAGACGGGGACCCTATGGCTACACCTTC.

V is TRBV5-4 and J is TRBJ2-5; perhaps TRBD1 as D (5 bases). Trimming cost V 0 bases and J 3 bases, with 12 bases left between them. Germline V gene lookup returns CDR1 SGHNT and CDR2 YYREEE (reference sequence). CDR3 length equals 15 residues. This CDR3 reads CASSLGGVFEETQYF. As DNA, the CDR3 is TGTGCCAGCAGCTTGGGGGGCGTTTTCGAAGAGACCCAGTACTTC.

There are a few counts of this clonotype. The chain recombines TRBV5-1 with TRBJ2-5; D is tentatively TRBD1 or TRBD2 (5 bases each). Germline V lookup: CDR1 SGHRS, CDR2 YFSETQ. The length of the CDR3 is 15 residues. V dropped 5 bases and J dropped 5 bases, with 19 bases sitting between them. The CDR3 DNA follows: TGCGCCAGCAGGTATAGGGACCCCCCCGAGGAGACCCAGTACTTC. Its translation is CASRYRDPPEETQYF.

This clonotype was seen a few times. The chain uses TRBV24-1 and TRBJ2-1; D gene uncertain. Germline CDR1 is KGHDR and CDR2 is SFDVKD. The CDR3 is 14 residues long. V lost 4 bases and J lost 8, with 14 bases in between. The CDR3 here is CATSDPTPGDEQFF. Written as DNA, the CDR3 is TGTGCCACCAGTGACCCGACACCGGGCGATGAGCAGTTCTTC.

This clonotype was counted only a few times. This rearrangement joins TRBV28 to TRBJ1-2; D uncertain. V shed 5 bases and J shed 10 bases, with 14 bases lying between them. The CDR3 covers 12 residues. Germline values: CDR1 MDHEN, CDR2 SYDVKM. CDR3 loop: CASSPGVRNYTF. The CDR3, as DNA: TGTGCCAGCAGTCCTGGGGTCCGGAACTACACCTTC.

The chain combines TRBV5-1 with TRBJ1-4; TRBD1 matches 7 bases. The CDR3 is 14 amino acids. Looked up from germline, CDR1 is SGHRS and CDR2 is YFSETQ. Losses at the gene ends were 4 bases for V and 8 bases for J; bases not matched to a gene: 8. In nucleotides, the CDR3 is TGCGCCAGCAGCCCCGGGGACAGCCAGGAAAAACTGTTTTTT. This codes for CASSPGDSQEKLFF.

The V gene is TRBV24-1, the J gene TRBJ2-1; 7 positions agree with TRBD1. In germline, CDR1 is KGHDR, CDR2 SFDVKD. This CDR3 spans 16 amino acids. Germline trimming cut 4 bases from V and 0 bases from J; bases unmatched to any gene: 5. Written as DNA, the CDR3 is TGTGCCACCAGTGAGTCGACAGGGAGCTCCTACAATGAGCAGTTCTTC. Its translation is CATSESTGSSYNEQFF.

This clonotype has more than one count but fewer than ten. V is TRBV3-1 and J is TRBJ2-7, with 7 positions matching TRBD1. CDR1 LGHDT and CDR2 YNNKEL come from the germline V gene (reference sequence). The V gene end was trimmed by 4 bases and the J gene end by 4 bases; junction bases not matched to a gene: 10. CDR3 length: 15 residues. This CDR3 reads CASSRRGQGVYEQYF. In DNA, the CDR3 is TGTGCCAGCAGCCGACGAGGGCAGGGGGTATACGAGCAGTACTTC.

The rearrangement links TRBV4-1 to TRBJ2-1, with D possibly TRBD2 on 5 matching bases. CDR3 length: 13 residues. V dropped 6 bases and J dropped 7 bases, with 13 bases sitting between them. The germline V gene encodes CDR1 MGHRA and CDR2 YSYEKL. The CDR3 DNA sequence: TGCGCCAGCAGTCGAGCTAGCCCTAATGAGCAGTTCTTC. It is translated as CASSRASPNEQFF.

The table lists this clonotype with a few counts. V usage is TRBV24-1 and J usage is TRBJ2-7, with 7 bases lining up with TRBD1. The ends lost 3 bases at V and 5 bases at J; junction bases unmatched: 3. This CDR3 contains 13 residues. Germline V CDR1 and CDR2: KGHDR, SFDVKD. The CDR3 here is CATSDPTGNEQYF. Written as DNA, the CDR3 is TGTGCCACCAGTGATCCGACAGGGAACGAGCAGTACTTC.

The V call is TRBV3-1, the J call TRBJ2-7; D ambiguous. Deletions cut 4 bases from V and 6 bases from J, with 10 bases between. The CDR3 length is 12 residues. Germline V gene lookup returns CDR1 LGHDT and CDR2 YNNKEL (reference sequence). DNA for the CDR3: TGTGCCAGCAGCCGGGGAAGGACCGAGCAGTACTTC. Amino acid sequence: CASSRGRTEQYF.

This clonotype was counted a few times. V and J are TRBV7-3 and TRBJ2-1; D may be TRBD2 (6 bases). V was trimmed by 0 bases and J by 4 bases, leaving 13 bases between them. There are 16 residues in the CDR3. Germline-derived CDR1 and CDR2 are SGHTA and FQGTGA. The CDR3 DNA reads TGTGCCAGCAGCTTAACATCGGGGGAGGCATACAATGAGCAGTTCTTC. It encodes CASSLTSGEAYNEQFF.

The CDR3 is CASSFFYRDGNQPQHF. CDR3 in DNA: TGTGCCAGCAGCTTCTTCTACCGGGACGGCAATCAGCCCCAGCATTTT. V usage is TRBV12-3 or TRBV12-4 and J usage is TRBJ1-5, with D possibly TRBD1 on 5 matching bases. This CDR3 region has 16 residues. The V gene lost 6 bases and the J gene lost 2 bases, with 17 bases spanning the gap.

CDR3 sequence: CASRGKGGAASTDTQYF. DNA of the CDR3: TGTGCCAGCAGGGGCAAGGGGGGAGCGGCTAGCACAGATACGCAGTATTTT. The V gene is TRBV11-2, the J gene TRBJ2-3; tentatively, D is TRBD1 or TRBD2 (6 bases each). V was shortened by 6 bases and J by 0 bases, with 19 bases between the two germline ends. Per the germline V gene, CDR1 is SGHAT and CDR2 is FQNNGV. The length of the CDR3 is 17 residues.

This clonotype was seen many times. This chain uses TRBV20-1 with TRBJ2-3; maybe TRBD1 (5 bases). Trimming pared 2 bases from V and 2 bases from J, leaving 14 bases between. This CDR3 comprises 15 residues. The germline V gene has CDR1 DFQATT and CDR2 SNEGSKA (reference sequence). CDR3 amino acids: CSARRGRSLTDTQYF. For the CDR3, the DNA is TGCAGTGCTAGAAGGGGTAGAAGTCTCACAGATACGCAGTATTTT.

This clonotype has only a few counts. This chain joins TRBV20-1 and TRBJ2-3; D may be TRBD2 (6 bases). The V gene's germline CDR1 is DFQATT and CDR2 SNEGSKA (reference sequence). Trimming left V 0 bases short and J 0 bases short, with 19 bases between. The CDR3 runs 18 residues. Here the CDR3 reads CSARDLLAGTDSTDTQYF. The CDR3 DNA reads TGCAGTGCTAGAGATCTGTTGGCGGGGACCGATAGCACAGATACGCAGTATTTT.

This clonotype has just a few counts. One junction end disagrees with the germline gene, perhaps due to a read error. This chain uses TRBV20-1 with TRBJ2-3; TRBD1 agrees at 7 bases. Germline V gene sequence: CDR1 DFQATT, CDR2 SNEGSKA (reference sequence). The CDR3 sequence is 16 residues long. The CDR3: CSARDVEGARTDAQYF. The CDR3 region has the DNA TGCAGTGCTAGAGATGTTGAGGGGGCGAGGACAGATGCGCAGTATTTT.